Listed below are T cell receptor beta chains from one sample, sequenced in a study of blood T cell repertoires in COVID-19. Libraries were prepared by immunoSEQ multiplex PCR; TCRdb keeps only in-frame clonotypes and omits some of them. This sample carries approximately 67,000 clones, 80% to 95% of them seen once, and the ten largest clones take less than 6%. The material sequenced was peripheral blood. Receptors were obtained from a woman aged 55-70 years with active COVID-19. Both conserved end residues are part of each CDR3. The D gene is left open where the match is weak. Clone size is not always given. Where it is, it says once, few, many or a class for expanded clones.

clone size	J gene	D gene	V gene	CDR3 protein	CDR3 DNA
NA	TRBJ1-4	TRBD1	TRBV15	CATSGTGAGNEKLFF	TGTGCCACCAGCGGAACAGGGGCGGGGAATGAAAAACTGTTTTTT
NA	TRBJ2-7	NA	TRBV6-6	CASSYDGTREQYF	TGTGCCAGCAGTTACGACGGGACACGAGAGCAGTACTTC
once	TRBJ2-5	NA	TRBV18	CASSPSGGQETQYF	TGTGCCAGCTCACCGTCCGGCGGCCAAGAGACCCAGTACTTC
NA	TRBJ2-3	TRBD2	TRBV9	CASSVGLAGTDTQYF	TGTGCCAGCAGCGTAGGACTAGCGGGGACAGATACGCAGTATTTT
NA	TRBJ2-7	NA	TRBV7-9	CASSSSGLPYEQYF	TGTGCCAGCAGCTCGTCGGGACTCCCCTACGAGCAGTACTTC
NA	TRBJ2-1	NA	TRBV7-2	CASSLKPTGPLEQFF	TGTGCCAGCAGCTTAAAGCCGACAGGACCGTTGGAGCAGTTCTTC
NA	TRBJ2-3	NA	TRBV3-1/TRBV3-2	CASSHLITSTDTQYF	TGTGCCAGCAGTCACTTGATCACTAGCACAGATACGCAGTATTTT
NA	TRBJ2-3	NA	TRBV28	CASSLSGGGDTQYF	TGTGCCAGCAGTTTATCTGGGGGAGGAGATACGCAGTATTTT
NA	TRBJ1-1	NA	TRBV19	CASSQTGNTEAFF	TGTGCCAGTAGCCAAACAGGGAACACTGAAGCTTTCTTT
NA	TRBJ1-1	NA	TRBV19	CASSTLRARTEAFF	TGTGCCAGTAGTACGCTCAGGGCAAGGACTGAAGCTTTCTTT
NA	TRBJ2-1	NA	TRBV18	CASSPLQARSYNEQFF	TGTGCCAGCTCACCATTGCAGGCCCGCTCCTACAATGAGCAGTTCTTC
NA	TRBJ2-5	NA	TRBV5-4	CASSSRVQETQYF	TGTGCCAGCAGCTCCCGGGTTCAAGAGACCCAGTACTTC
NA	TRBJ1-2	NA	TRBV12-3/TRBV12-4	CASSGERGYTF	TGTGCCAGCAGTGGGGAGCGGGGCTACACCTTC
NA	TRBJ2-5	TRBD2	TRBV7-9	CASSWTSQETQYF	TGTGCCAGCAGCTGGACTAGCCAAGAGACCCAGTACTTC
NA	TRBJ2-7	TRBD2	TRBV12-3/TRBV12-4	CASSLGTTEQYF	TGTGCCAGCAGTCTCGGGACTACCGAGCAGTACTTC
NA	TRBJ1-2	TRBD1	TRBV7-6	CASSLVPGGNYGYTF	TGTGCCAGCAGCTTAGTGCCAGGGGGGAACTATGGCTACACCTTC
NA	TRBJ1-6	NA	TRBV9	CASSGGQHNSPLHF	TGTGCCAGCAGCGGAGGACAGCATAATTCACCCCTCCACTTT
NA	TRBJ2-1	NA	TRBV5-4	CASSLWDGAEQFF	TGTGCCAGCAGCTTATGGGATGGGGCTGAGCAGTTCTTC
NA	TRBJ2-2	TRBD2	TRBV5-1	CASSTRGENTGELFF	TGCGCCAGCAGCACACGGGGGGAGAACACCGGGGAGCTGTTTTTT
NA	TRBJ1-6	TRBD1	TRBV14	CASSQSQGGIGSPLHF	TGTGCCAGCAGCCAATCCCAGGGGGGCATTGGTTCACCCCTCCACTTT
NA	TRBJ2-3	TRBD2	TRBV19	CASSSPLAGVFADTQYF	TGTGCCAGTAGTAGCCCTCTAGCGGGCGTTTTCGCAGATACGCAGTATTTT
NA	TRBJ2-1	TRBD2	TRBV25-1	CASSEYLAGVGHEQFF	TGTGCCAGCAGTGAATATCTAGCGGGAGTTGGCCATGAGCAGTTCTTC
NA	TRBJ2-7	NA	TRBV18	CASSLVVAYEQYF	TGTGCCAGCTCTCTCGTTGTCGCCTACGAGCAGTACTTC
NA	TRBJ2-5	TRBD2	TRBV4-1	CASSRLYRPGLAGGQETQYF	TGCGCCAGCAGCCGGCTATACAGGCCGGGACTAGCGGGAGGTCAAGAGACCCAGTACTTC
NA	TRBJ2-5	TRBD2	TRBV6-1	CASSEGLAGTYGAQYF	TGTGCCAGCAGTGAAGGGCTAGCGGGAACCTATGGGGCCCAGTACTTC
NA	TRBJ2-1	NA	TRBV12-3/TRBV12-4	CASSSGARNEQFF	TGTGCCAGCAGCTCAGGGGCTCGAAATGAGCAGTTCTTC
NA	TRBJ2-2	NA	TRBV3-1/TRBV3-2	CASRNRVNTGELFF	TGTGCCAGCAGAAACAGGGTTAACACCGGGGAGCTGTTTTTT
NA	TRBJ2-7	NA	TRBV7-2	CASSVAATYEQYF	TGTGCCAGCAGCGTAGCGGCCACCTACGAGCAGTACTTC
NA	TRBJ2-3	NA	TRBV5-8	CASSPGSHPPDTDTQYF	TGTGCCAGCAGCCCAGGGTCCCACCCCCCCGACACAGATACGCAGTATTTT
NA	TRBJ2-3	TRBD2	TRBV6-5	CASRPLAGGVDTQYF	TGTGCCAGCAGACCACTAGCGGGAGGCGTGGATACGCAGTATTTT
NA	TRBJ2-1	TRBD2	TRBV10-3	CAISESSGSGDEQFF	TGTGCCATCAGTGAGTCTAGCGGGAGTGGCGATGAGCAGTTCTTC
NA	TRBJ2-3	NA	TRBV19	CASRKDSPATTSTDTQYF	TGTGCCAGTAGGAAGGACTCACCGGCTACCACTAGCACAGATACGCAGTATTTT
once	TRBJ2-3	NA	TRBV4-1	CASSPRTGDTQYF	TGCGCCAGCAGCCCCCGGACTGGAGATACGCAGTATTTT
NA	TRBJ2-7	NA	TRBV28	CASSTTTGRSGEQYF	TGTGCCAGCAGTACCACAACAGGGAGATCTGGCGAGCAGTACTTC
NA	TRBJ2-1	NA	TRBV28	CASSLAGQGRGEQFF	TGTGCCAGCAGTCTAGCGGGACAGGGGAGAGGTGAGCAGTTCTTC
NA	TRBJ1-6	NA	TRBV7-6	CASSSGRQANSPLHF	TGTGCCAGCAGCTCAGGAAGACAAGCTAATTCACCCCTCCACTTT
NA	TRBJ1-5	NA	TRBV6-5	CASSYSRDSNQPQHF	TGTGCCAGCAGTTACTCTCGAGATAGCAATCAGCCCCAGCATTTT
few	TRBJ2-2	NA	TRBV4-2	CASRSWERASGELFF	TGTGCCAGCAGGAGTTGGGAGCGGGCGTCCGGGGAGCTGTTTTTT
NA	TRBJ2-1	TRBD2	TRBV3-1/TRBV3-2	CASSQDLAGFYNEQFF	TGTGCCAGCAGCCAAGATCTAGCGGGATTCTACAATGAGCAGTTCTTC
NA	TRBJ2-1	NA	TRBV7-7	CASSLAGGGPNEQFF	TGTGCCAGCAGCTTAGCGGGCGGGGGCCCTAATGAGCAGTTCTTC
NA	TRBJ1-4	NA	TRBV3-1/TRBV3-2	CASSPPATNEKLFF	TGTGCCAGCAGCCCTCCTGCAACTAATGAAAAACTGTTTTTT
NA	TRBJ1-2	NA	TRBV21-1	CASSKEGYSNYGYTF	TGTGCCAGCAGCAAAGAGGGGTATTCGAACTATGGCTACACCTTC
NA	TRBJ1-1	TRBD1	TRBV6-5	CASKGQGAGNTEAFF	TGTGCCAGCAAGGGACAGGGGGCTGGGAACACTGAAGCTTTCTTT
NA	TRBJ2-1	NA	TRBV18	CASSPQRPLLEQFF	TGTGCCAGCTCACCACAGCGACCTCTCCTTGAGCAGTTCTTC
NA	TRBJ2-1	NA	TRBV27	CASSLGASYNEQFF	TGTGCCAGCAGTTTAGGGGCCTCCTACAATGAGCAGTTCTTC
NA	TRBJ2-7	TRBD2	TRBV28	CASSLPAGVLNEQYF	TGTGCCAGCAGTTTACCGGCGGGAGTATTGAACGAGCAGTACTTC
NA	TRBJ1-1	NA	TRBV5-5	CASSLFQGLGNTEAFF	TGTGCCAGCAGCCTCTTCCAGGGGTTGGGGAACACTGAAGCTTTCTTT
NA	TRBJ1-4	TRBD1	TRBV19	CASSVYRGGDEKLFF	TGTGCCAGTAGTGTTTACAGGGGAGGAGATGAAAAACTGTTTTTT
NA	TRBJ1-4	NA	TRBV21-1	CASSKVGEKLFF	TGTGCCAGCAGCAAAGTTGGCGAAAAACTGTTTTTT
NA	TRBJ2-1	TRBD2	TRBV10-3	CAISDHTSGIGEQFF	TGTGCCATCAGCGACCATACTAGCGGGATCGGTGAGCAGTTCTTC
NA	TRBJ1-1	TRBD1	TRBV4-1	CASSHPRGQPNTEAFF	TGCGCCAGCAGCCACCCACGGGGACAGCCAAACACTGAAGCTTTCTTT
NA	TRBJ1-4	NA	TRBV2	CASNRAANLGEKLFF	TGTGCCAGCAATCGAGCGGCAAATCTTGGGGAAAAACTGTTTTTT
NA	TRBJ2-6	NA	TRBV5-6	CASSLDPSGANVLTF	TGTGCCAGCAGCCTAGACCCATCTGGGGCCAACGTCCTGACTTTC
NA	TRBJ1-2	TRBD1	TRBV7-9	CASSPQTTQGEGYTF	TGTGCCAGCAGCCCTCAAACGACCCAGGGGGAGGGCTACACCTTC
NA	TRBJ2-1	NA	TRBV6-5	CASKRQAVHYNEQFF	TGTGCCAGCAAGAGACAGGCTGTCCATTACAATGAGCAGTTCTTC
NA	TRBJ2-2	TRBD2	TRBV6-5	CASSSYNRGAGELFF	TGTGCCAGCAGTTCTTATAACCGGGGGGCCGGGGAGCTGTTTTTT
NA	TRBJ2-1	NA	TRBV4-2	CASSQDLTVRAEQFF	TGTGCCAGCAGCCAAGATTTGACGGTGAGGGCTGAGCAGTTCTTC
NA	TRBJ1-2	TRBD1	TRBV7-9	CASSLGTGIQGYTF	TGTGCCAGCAGCTTAGGGACAGGGATTCAGGGCTACACCTTC